The 24 T cell receptor beta chains reported below all come from one sample, sequenced in a study of blood T cell repertoires in COVID-19. This table comes from immunoSEQ multiplex PCR, and its TCRdb copy is limited to in-frame clones, with some not included. Of some 120,000 clones listed, more than 75% are singletons. The sample consisted of peripheral blood. These receptors were collected from a man aged 45-65 years with acute or convalescent COVID-19.

This chain joins TRBV5-1 and TRBJ2-3; TRBD2 agrees at 11 bases. Per the germline V gene, CDR1 is SGHRS and CDR2 is YFSETQ. V lost 4 bases, J lost 2 bases, and 3 bases stayed unmatched. This CDR3 has 15 amino acids. The CDR3 DNA sequence: TGCGCCAGCAGCCCGACTAGCGGGAACACAGATACGCAGTATTTT. It encodes CASSPTSGNTDTQYF.

This chain links TRBV2 with TRBJ2-1; perhaps TRBD2 as D (5 bases). The CDR3 totals 14 residues. Germline-derived CDR1 and CDR2 are SNHLY and FYNNEI. With 5 bases removed from V and 0 bases from J, the gap between germline ends came to 8 bases. The CDR3 is CASSSGSSYNEQFF. DNA for the CDR3: TGTGCCAGCAGTAGCGGAAGCTCCTACAATGAGCAGTTCTTC.

This clone has more than one count but fewer than ten. This chain uses TRBV5-6 with TRBJ2-7; D gene ambiguous. The CDR3 is 12 residues long. V shed 3 bases and J shed 5 bases, with 9 bases lying between them. CDR1 is SGHDT and CDR2 is YYEEEE in the germline V gene. The CDR3 reads CASSSEWHEQYF. CDR3 in DNA: TGTGCCAGCAGCTCCGAATGGCACGAGCAGTACTTC.

This rearrangement joins TRBV4-1 to TRBJ2-1, with D perhaps matching TRBD2 (6 bases). In germline, CDR1 is MGHRA, CDR2 YSYEKL. This CDR3 contains 15 residues. V was shortened by 5 bases and J by 3 bases, with 14 bases between the two germline ends. In DNA form, the CDR3 reads TGCGCCAGCAGCTTTATCGGGAGCGGCTACAATGAGCAGTTCTTC. It yields the protein CASSFIGSGYNEQFF.

The chain joins TRBV9 to TRBJ1-1; D possibly corresponds to TRBD1 (5 bases). The CDR3 runs to 13 residues. The germline gives CDR1 SGDLS, CDR2 YYNGEE. Between the trimmed V and J ends, which lost 3 bases and 1 base, there was a span of 7 bases. The DNA of the CDR3 is TGTGCCAGCAGCGCAGGGTCGAACACTGAAGCTTTCTTT. As protein: CASSAGSNTEAFF.

The V gene is TRBV21-1, the J gene TRBJ2-7; TRBD1 is the table's D call, not checked against the DNA. TRBV21-1 corresponds to a pseudogene. This CDR3 is built from 18 residues. The CDR3 DNA is TGTGCCAGCAGCAAAGATCAGCCCCGCGGACAGGGGACTTACGAGCAGTACTTC. Its protein product is CASSKDQPRGQGTYEQYF.

This clone was recorded only once. Here the CDR3 reads CASSDQRQFGNTIYF. The CDR3 region has the DNA TGTGCCAGCAGTGATCAAAGACAGTTTGGAAACACCATATATTTT. The chain combines TRBV2 with TRBJ1-3, with a possible D match to TRBD1 (5 bases). Between the trimmed V and J ends, which lost 3 bases and 3 bases, there was a span of 12 bases. CDR3 length equals 15 residues. Germline lookup yields CDR1 SNHLY and CDR2 FYNNEI. Full variable domain (rest looked up from reference TRBV2 and TRBJ1-3): EPEVTQTPSHQVTQMGQEVILRCVPISNHLYFYWYRQILGQKVEFLVSFYNNEISEKSEIFDDQFSVERPDGSNFTLKIRSTKLEDSAMYFCASSDQRQFGNTIYFGEGSWLTVV.

V usage is TRBV19 and J usage is TRBJ2-2; 11 bases are shared with TRBD2. The length of the CDR3 is 16 residues. V was pared by 4 bases and J by 8 bases, with 9 bases of the junction left unmatched. Germline V gene sequence: CDR1 LNHDA, CDR2 SQIVND (reference sequence). This CDR3 is CASSTALLAGAGELFF. The CDR3 coding sequence is TGTGCCAGTAGTACAGCGTTACTAGCGGGAGCTGGGGAGCTGTTTTTT. The full variable domain, rest sourced from reference TRBV19 and TRBJ2-2, is DGGITQSPKYLFRKEGQNVTLSCEQNLNHDAMYWYRQDPGQGLRLIYYSQIVNDFQKGDIAEGYSVSREKKESFPLTVTSAQKNPTAFYLCASSTALLAGAGELFFGEGSRLTVL.

The chain is built from TRBV7-9 and TRBJ1-1; D uncertain. Germline lookup yields CDR1 SEHNR and CDR2 FQNEAQ (reference sequence). Deletions cut 5 bases from V and 10 bases from J, with 20 bases between. The CDR3 extends over 14 amino acids. The CDR3 nucleotides are TGTGCCAGCAGCCCACCGGGAGCGCTTCCTCCAGCTTTCTTT. Its protein is CASSPPGALPPAFF.

The V gene is TRBV6-1, the J gene TRBJ1-1, with TRBD1 matching over 9 bases. J gave up 3 bases and V 3 bases, and 5 bases lay outside the gene matches. Germline CDR1 is MNHNS and CDR2 is SASEGT. The CDR3 loop spans 15 amino acids. As DNA, the CDR3 is TGTGCCAGCAGTGAGGGTAGACAGGGGGACACTGAAGCTTTCTTT. Amino acid sequence: CASSEGRQGDTEAFF.

This chain connects TRBV6-2 or TRBV6-3 to TRBJ1-1, with 9 bases matching TRBD1. Trimming removed 2 bases from V and 4 bases from J; junction bases left unmatched: 14. CDR3 length: 18 amino acids. The germline V gene encodes CDR1 MNHEY and CDR2 SVGEGT. The CDR3 DNA sequence: TGTGCCAGCAGTTACCTCACTGGACAGGGGACTAGGAGCACTGAAGCTTTCTTT. It specifies CASSYLTGQGTRSTEAFF.

The genes are TRBV7-2 and TRBJ2-7; 12 positions agree with TRBD1. The germline V gene encodes CDR1 SGHTA and CDR2 FQGNSA. V shed 5 bases and J 6 bases; nucleotides not matched to a gene: 8. The CDR3 covers 15 residues. CDR3 sequence (DNA): TGTGCCAGCAGCCCGGGGACAGGGGGCTTCATCGAGCAGTACTTC. Translated, it gives CASSPGTGGFIEQYF.

This clone was observed a single time. V usage is TRBV10-1 and J usage is TRBJ2-7; D possibly corresponds to TRBD2 (5 bases). This CDR3 is built from 14 residues. Trimming removed 9 bases at V and 7 bases at J, with 22 bases between. Germline CDR1 reads WNHNN; CDR2 reads SYGVQD (reference sequence). The CDR3 DNA sequence: TGCGCCAGAACCCAGGACTCCCCCGTCAAGGAGCAGTACTTC. Its translation: CARTQDSPVKEQYF.

The chain's CDR3 is CASSRGLVNEQFF. The CDR3 DNA reads as TGTGCCAGCAGTAGGGGACTAGTCAATGAGCAGTTCTTC. The rearrangement links TRBV11-3 to TRBJ2-1; 8 bases are a match to TRBD2. Unmatched junction bases numbered 4, after V lost 6 bases and J lost 6 bases. The germline V gene encodes CDR1 SGHNT and CDR2 YENEEA. The CDR3 has 13 residues.

The V call is TRBV6-5, the J call TRBJ2-1; 11 positions match TRBD2. Trimming at V came to 2 bases and at J to 4 bases, leaving 1 base not matched to a gene. CDR3 size: 15 residues. Per the germline V gene, CDR1 is MNHEY and CDR2 is SVGAGI. CDR3 in DNA: TGTGCCAGCAGTTACGTAGCGGGAGGGTACAATGAGCAGTTCTTC. Translated, it gives CASSYVAGGYNEQFF.

This clone has more than one count but fewer than ten. Other DNA sequences in the sample encode the same CDR3. The V and J genes are TRBV18 and TRBJ2-2, with 9 nucleotides matching TRBD1. The germline V gene has CDR1 KGHSH and CDR2 LQKENI. V gave up 1 base and J gave up 3 bases; unmatched junction bases: 3. The CDR3 is 16 residues long. The chain's CDR3 is CASSPLWTGDTGELFF. CDR3 DNA: TGTGCCAGCTCACCACTCTGGACAGGGGACACCGGGGAGCTGTTTTTT.

The V gene is TRBV5-1, the J gene TRBJ2-1, with 9 bases aligning to TRBD2. Germline V CDR1 and CDR2: SGHRS, YFSETQ. This CDR3 spans 14 amino acids. V gave up 7 bases and J gave up 6 bases; unmatched junction bases: 8. CDR3 DNA: TGCGCCAGCCGCGAGGCTAGCGGGACCAATGAGCAGTTCTTC. This codes for CASREASGTNEQFF.

The gene calls are TRBV27 and TRBJ2-5; D is possibly TRBD2 (6 bases). Trimming left V 5 bases short and J 5 bases short, with 18 bases between. This CDR3 comprises 15 residues. Germline CDR1 and CDR2: MNHEY and SMNVEV (reference sequence). The CDR3 spells CASSHDSRGSETQYF. The CDR3 DNA reads as TGTGCCAGCAGTCACGACTCGCGGGGTTCCGAGACCCAGTACTTC.

The J gene is TRBJ2-7, the V gene TRBV19; 10 positions match TRBD2. The CDR3 has 15 residues. Per germline, CDR1 LNHDA and CDR2 SQIVND (reference sequence). J lost 2 bases, V lost 4 bases, and 5 bases had no gene match. CDR3 in amino acids: CASSNKREGAYEQYF. CDR3 sequence (DNA): TGTGCCAGTAGTAATAAGCGGGAGGGAGCCTACGAGCAGTACTTC.

The V and J genes are TRBV6-6 and TRBJ2-1, with TRBD2 identical over 7 bases. CDR3 length equals 16 residues. The trim removed 5 bases at V and 3 bases at J, leaving 10 bases unmatched. Germline V CDR1 and CDR2: MNHNY, SVGAGI (reference sequence). CDR3 loop: CASSTQGGSIYNEQFF. CDR3 DNA sequence: TGTGCCAGCAGTACCCAGGGCGGGAGTATCTACAATGAGCAGTTCTTC.

V is TRBV6-5 and J is TRBJ2-3, with 7 bases aligning to TRBD2. The V gene's germline CDR1 is MNHEY and CDR2 SVGAGI. The V gene end was trimmed by 5 bases and the J gene end by 0 bases; junction bases not matched to a gene: 5. CDR3 size: 15 residues. The CDR3 sequence: CASSLLAISTDTQYF. The CDR3 DNA follows: TGTGCCAGCAGTCTACTAGCGATCAGCACAGATACGCAGTATTTT.

The rearrangement uses TRBV5-1 and TRBJ2-7; a weak D match, TRBD2 (6 bases). There are 15 residues in the CDR3. Germline values: CDR1 SGHRS, CDR2 YFSETQ. V was pared by 2 bases and J by 7 bases, with 19 bases between. The CDR3 DNA reads TGCGCCAGCAGCTTACCGACACCAAGCGCGGGGGAGCAGTACTTC. Its translation: CASSLPTPSAGEQYF.

The V gene is TRBV24-1, the J gene TRBJ1-4, with D perhaps matching TRBD1 (6 bases). The CDR3 has 17 residues. Per the germline V gene, CDR1 is KGHDR and CDR2 is SFDVKD. The V and J ends lost 0 bases and 8 bases respectively, with 18 bases between them. In DNA form, the CDR3 reads TGTGCCACCAGTGATTTGAAGTCAGGGAAGGGGGACGAAAAACTGTTTTTT. It specifies CATSDLKSGKGDEKLFF.

V gene TRBV7-2 combines with J gene TRBJ2-3, with TRBD2 matching 8 bases. Germline CDR1 SGHTA, CDR2 FQGNSA. V trimming: 2 bases; J trimming: 3 bases; junction bases outside the gene matches: 4. The CDR3 consists of 15 residues. The CDR3 DNA reads TGTGCCAGCAGCTTAAGCGGGAGTATAACAGATACGCAGTATTTT. Its protein is CASSLSGSITDTQYF.